The clone carrying this TCR beta chain has a count of ten or more. The antigen is undetermined. The data derive from a study of T cells in Graves' hyperthyroidism and ophthalmopathy. TCR beta CDR3 regions were amplified from RNA transcripts. A first-round RT-PCR of the TCR CDR3 used the HTBI primer set. One entry per CDR3 protein, called by TCRdb with MiXCR from the multiplex PCR reads. Of about 580,000 distinct CDR3 sequences listed, under 60% are singletons. Findings of the study overall: Stable hyperthyroidism and ophthalmopathy were separated using 13 V-J signatures. Most thyroid clonotypes expanded above 0.001 were also detected in blood.

Patients were aged 18 to 65, had disease duration under 2 months, and had newly diagnosed hyperthyroidism. Diagnosis rested on symptoms, serum thyroxine and TRAb, thyroid ultrasound, and orbital computed tomography. This CDR3 has 17 amino acids. Germline CDR1 is SNHLY and CDR2 is FYNNEI. Trimming took 0 bases from V and 2 from J, leaving 13 bases between them. This TCR was recovered from a woman aged 18-29 years with Graves' hyperthyroidism. The specimen was peripheral blood or thyroid tissue (not recorded which). V and J are TRBV2 and TRBJ2-2; D is unresolved. The CDR3 DNA reads as TGTGCCAGCAGTGAAGCGTGGAAGGCCGTAAACACCGGGGAGCTGTTTTTT. It specifies CASSEAWKAVNTGELFF.